A single sample gave rise to the 8 T cell receptor beta chains below, sequenced in a study of graft-versus-host responses after intestinal transplantation. TCRdb keeps only in-frame clones here, not all; method: immunoSEQ multiplex PCR. Among nearly 110,000 clones listed, 80% to 90% were seen once. For these TCRs, the target antigens are not known. The sample consisted of unstimulated CD4+ T cells sorted from spleen or lymph node cells, taken before transplant. All receptors come from a human donor who was the organ donor for an intestinal transplant.

Only a few counts were recorded for this clone. The rearrangement joins TRBV7-2 to TRBJ2-1; no reliable D call. The germline CDR1 and CDR2 sequences are SGHTA and FQGNSA. The CDR3 has 15 amino acids. V shed 0 bases and J shed 6 bases, with 12 bases lying between them. CDR3 residues: CASSLADAWGNEQFF. In nucleotides, the CDR3 is TGTGCCAGCAGCTTAGCCGACGCCTGGGGCAATGAGCAGTTCTTC.

This clone was counted once. The chain has TRBV2 and TRBJ2-2; no definite D call. CDR3 size: 12 residues. Trimming removed 7 bases at V and 2 bases at J, with 5 bases between. The germline gives CDR1 SNHLY, CDR2 FYNNEI. The CDR3 protein is CASNINTGELFF. The CDR3 bases are TGTGCCAGCAATATCAACACCGGGGAGCTGTTTTTT.

This clone was recorded only once. The rearrangement joins TRBV18 to TRBJ1-1; D uncertain. The germline V gene encodes CDR1 KGHSH and CDR2 LQKENI. The CDR3 consists of 13 residues. Trimming took off 2 bases at V and 0 bases at J, with 4 bases between the two ends. The CDR3, as DNA: TGTGCCAGCTCACCATCAGTGAACACTGAAGCTTTCTTT. It specifies CASSPSVNTEAFF.

This clone was picked up one time. The chain carries TRBV9 and TRBJ2-1; 10 bases are shared with TRBD2. The CDR3 is 15 amino acids. J gave up 4 bases and V 3 bases, and 4 bases lay outside the gene matches. The germline gives CDR1 SGDLS, CDR2 YYNGEE. The CDR3 DNA follows: TGTGCCAGCAGCGCGACTAGCGGGCCATACAATGAGCAGTTCTTC. Translation: CASSATSGPYNEQFF.

This rearrangement joins TRBV18 to TRBJ2-6; D is ambiguous. Trimming removed 2 bases at V and 0 bases at J, with 11 bases between. The CDR3 extends over 17 amino acids. In germline, CDR1 is KGHSH, CDR2 LQKENI. The CDR3 region is CASSPAGPSSGANVLTF. CDR3 coding DNA: TGTGCCAGCTCACCAGCAGGCCCCAGCTCTGGGGCCAACGTCCTGACTTTC.

The J gene is TRBJ2-7, the V gene TRBV6-1; 12 positions agree with TRBD1. V shed 6 bases and J 5 bases; nucleotides not matched to a gene: 5. The germline V gene has CDR1 MNHNS and CDR2 SASEGT. The CDR3 length is 14 residues. The DNA of the CDR3 is TGTGCCAGCAGCACGGGACAGGGGGCCCACGAGCAGTACTTC. Residues: CASSTGQGAHEQYF.

The V call is TRBV7-2, the J call TRBJ1-2, with 9 bases that match TRBD1. This CDR3 spans 14 amino acids. CDR1 and CDR2 from the germline V gene are SGHTA and FQGNSA. The J segment lost 6 bases and the V segment lost 5 bases, leaving 7 bases of the junction unmatched. The CDR3 reads CASSTGQGYNGYTF. DNA of the CDR3: TGTGCCAGCAGCACGGGACAGGGATATAATGGCTACACCTTC.

V is TRBV6-5 and J is TRBJ2-1; TRBD2 agrees at 9 bases. Losses at the gene ends were 2 bases for V and 0 bases for J; bases not matched to a gene: 2. The CDR3 spans 16 residues. The germline gives CDR1 MNHEY, CDR2 SVGAGI. CDR3 loop: CASSYGGGGSYNEQFF. CDR3 in DNA: TGTGCCAGCAGTTACGGCGGGGGGGGCTCCTACAATGAGCAGTTCTTC.